This T cell receptor (beta chain) is from a study of blood T cell repertoires in COVID-19. Study as a whole: Sources were T cells, B-cell-depleted T cells, or PBMCs; the material itself was cDNA or gDNA.

V lost 7 bases to trimming and J lost 6 bases, with 9 bases between them. The CDR3 length is 11 residues. Study processing details: Researchers report that nucleated cell counts were estimated from reference gene primer amplification. This table comes from immunoSEQ multiplex PCR, and its TCRdb copy is limited to in-frame clones, with some not included. The V and J calls and clone size were taken over from that table, and D and trimming were inferred from the DNA. The table shows under 200,000 clones, with 85% to 90% occurring only once. This chain links TRBV12-3 or TRBV12-4 with TRBJ1-1; no reliable D call. The sample consisted of peripheral blood. This TCR was sampled from a man between 18 and 29 years old with active or convalescent COVID-19. CDR3 sequence (DNA): TGTGCCAGCACTAGGAGGGCTGAAGCTTTCTTT. Residues: CASTRRAEAFF.